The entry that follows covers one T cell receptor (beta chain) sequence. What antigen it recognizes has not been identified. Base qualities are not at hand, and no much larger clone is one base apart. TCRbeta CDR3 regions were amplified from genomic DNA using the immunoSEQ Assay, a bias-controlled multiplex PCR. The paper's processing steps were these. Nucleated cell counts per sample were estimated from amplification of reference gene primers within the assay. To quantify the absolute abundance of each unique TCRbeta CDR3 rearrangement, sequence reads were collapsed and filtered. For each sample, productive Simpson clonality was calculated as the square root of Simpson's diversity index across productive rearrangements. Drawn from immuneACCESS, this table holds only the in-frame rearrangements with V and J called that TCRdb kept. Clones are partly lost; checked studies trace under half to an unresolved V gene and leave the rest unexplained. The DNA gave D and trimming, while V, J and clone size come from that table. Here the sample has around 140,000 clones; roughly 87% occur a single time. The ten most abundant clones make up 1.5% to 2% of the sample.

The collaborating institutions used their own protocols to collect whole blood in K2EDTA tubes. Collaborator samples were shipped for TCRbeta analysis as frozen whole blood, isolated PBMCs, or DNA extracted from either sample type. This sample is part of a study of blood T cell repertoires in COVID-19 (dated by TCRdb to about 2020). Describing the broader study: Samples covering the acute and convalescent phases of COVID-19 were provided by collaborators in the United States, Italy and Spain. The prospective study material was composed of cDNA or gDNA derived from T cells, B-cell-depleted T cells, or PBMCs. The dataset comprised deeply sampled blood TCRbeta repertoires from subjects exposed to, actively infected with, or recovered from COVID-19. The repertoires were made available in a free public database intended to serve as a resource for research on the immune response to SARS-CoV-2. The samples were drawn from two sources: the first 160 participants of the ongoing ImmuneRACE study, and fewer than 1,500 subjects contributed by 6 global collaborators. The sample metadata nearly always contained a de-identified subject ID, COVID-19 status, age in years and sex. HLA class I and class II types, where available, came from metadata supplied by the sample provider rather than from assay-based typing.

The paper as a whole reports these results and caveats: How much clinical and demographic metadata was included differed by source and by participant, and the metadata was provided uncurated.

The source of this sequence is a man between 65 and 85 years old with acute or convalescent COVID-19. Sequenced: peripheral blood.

The CDR3 in this case is CASSLTGSRELFF. The DNA sequence reads TGCGCCAGCAGCTTAACCGGGTCGCGGGAGCTGTTTTTT. Recombination connected TRBV5-1 to TRBJ2-2, with no confidently assigned D gene. CDR1 SGHRS and CDR2 YFSETQ are derived from the germline V gene. The CDR3 contains 13 residues, cysteine and phenylalanine counted. Solely the CDR3 DNA is kept, with 39 bases framed from the first base. V drops 2 bases and J drops 9 bases, leaving 11 bases in between.